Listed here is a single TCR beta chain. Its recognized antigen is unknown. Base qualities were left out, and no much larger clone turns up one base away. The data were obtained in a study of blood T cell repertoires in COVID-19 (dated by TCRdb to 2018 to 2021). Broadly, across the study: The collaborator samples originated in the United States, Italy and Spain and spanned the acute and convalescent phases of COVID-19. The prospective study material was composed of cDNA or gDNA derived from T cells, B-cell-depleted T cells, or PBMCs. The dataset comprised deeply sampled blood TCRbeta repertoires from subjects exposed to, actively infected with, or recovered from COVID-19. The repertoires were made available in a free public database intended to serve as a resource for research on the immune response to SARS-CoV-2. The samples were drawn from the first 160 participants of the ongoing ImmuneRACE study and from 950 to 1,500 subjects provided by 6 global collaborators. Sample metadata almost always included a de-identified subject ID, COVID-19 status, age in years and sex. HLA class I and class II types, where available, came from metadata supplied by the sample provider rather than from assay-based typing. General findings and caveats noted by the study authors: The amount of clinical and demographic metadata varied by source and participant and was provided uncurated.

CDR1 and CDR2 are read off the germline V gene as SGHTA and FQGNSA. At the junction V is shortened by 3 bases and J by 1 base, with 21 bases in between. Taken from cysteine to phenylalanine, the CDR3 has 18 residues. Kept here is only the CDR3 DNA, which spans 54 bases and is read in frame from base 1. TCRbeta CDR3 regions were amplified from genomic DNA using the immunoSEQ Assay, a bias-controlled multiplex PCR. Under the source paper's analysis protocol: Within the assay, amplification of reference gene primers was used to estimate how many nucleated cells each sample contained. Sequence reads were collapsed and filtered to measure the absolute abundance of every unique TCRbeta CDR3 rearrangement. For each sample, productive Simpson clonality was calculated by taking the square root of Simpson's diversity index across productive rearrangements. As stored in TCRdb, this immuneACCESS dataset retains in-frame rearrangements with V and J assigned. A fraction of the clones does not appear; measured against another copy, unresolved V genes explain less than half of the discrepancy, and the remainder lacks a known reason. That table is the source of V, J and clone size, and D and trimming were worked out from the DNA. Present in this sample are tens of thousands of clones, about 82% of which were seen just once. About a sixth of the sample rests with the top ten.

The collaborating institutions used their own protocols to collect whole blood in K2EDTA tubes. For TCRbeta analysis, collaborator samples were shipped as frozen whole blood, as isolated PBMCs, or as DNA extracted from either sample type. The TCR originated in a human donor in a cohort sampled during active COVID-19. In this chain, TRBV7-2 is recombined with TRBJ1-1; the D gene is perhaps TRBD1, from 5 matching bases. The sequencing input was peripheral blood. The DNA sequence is TGTGCCAGCAGCTTCAGGAGACAGACACCTCCGCGGAACACTGAAGCTTTCTTT. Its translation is CASSFRRQTPPRNTEAFF.